The rows below give T cell receptor beta chains drawn from one sample of a study of blood T cell repertoires in COVID-19. Using immunoSEQ multiplex PCR, the repertoire was profiled, and TCRdb retains in-frame clones only, with some absent. The data hold fewer than 200,000 clones, with roughly 84% observed a single time. The specimen sequenced was peripheral blood. The receptors were gathered from a man in his sixties who had recovered from COVID-19. The CDR3 runs from the conserved cysteine through the conserved F or W. Fields, in order: V gene, J gene, clone size, D gene, CDR3 protein, CDR3 DNA. D genes are given only for firm matches. Clone size is not always given. Where it is, it says once, few, many or a class for expanded clones.

v_gene: TRBV6-1; j_gene: TRBJ2-3; abundance: once; d_gene: TRBD2; CDR3aa: CASSETQVAGARTDTQYF; CDR3nt: TGTGCCAGCAGTGAAACGCAGGTAGCGGGGGCCCGCACAGATACGCAGTATTTT
v_gene: TRBV24-1; j_gene: TRBJ2-3; abundance: -; d_gene: -; CDR3aa: CATSAESTDTQYF; CDR3nt: TGTGCCACCAGCGCGGAGTCTACAGATACGCAGTATTTT
v_gene: TRBV5-1; j_gene: TRBJ2-5; abundance: -; d_gene: TRBD1; CDR3aa: CASSYGTGEIDRTQYF; CDR3nt: TGCGCCAGCAGCTACGGGACAGGGGAGATTGATAGGACCCAGTACTTC
v_gene: TRBV19; j_gene: TRBJ2-1; abundance: -; d_gene: -; CDR3aa: CASSIWAYNEQFF; CDR3nt: TGTGCCAGTAGTATCTGGGCGTACAATGAGCAGTTCTTC
v_gene: TRBV11-3; j_gene: TRBJ2-5; abundance: -; d_gene: TRBD2; CDR3aa: CASSLAGGAGETQYF; CDR3nt: TGTGCCAGCAGCTTAGCCGGGGGGGCCGGGGAGACCCAGTACTTC
v_gene: TRBV4-2; j_gene: TRBJ1-2; abundance: -; d_gene: -; CDR3aa: CASSQGVTDYGYTF; CDR3nt: TGTGCCAGCAGCCAAGGAGTGACAGACTATGGCTACACCTTC
v_gene: TRBV27; j_gene: TRBJ1-2; abundance: -; d_gene: -; CDR3aa: CASSQQAPRYGYTF; CDR3nt: TGTGCCAGCAGCCAGCAAGCCCCGCGGTATGGCTACACCTTC
v_gene: TRBV5-1; j_gene: TRBJ2-2; abundance: -; d_gene: -; CDR3aa: CASAIKLDTGELFF; CDR3nt: TGCGCCAGCGCCATCAAATTAGACACCGGGGAGCTGTTTTTT
v_gene: TRBV5-4; j_gene: TRBJ2-1; abundance: -; d_gene: -; CDR3aa: CASSFQDFLYNEQFF; CDR3nt: TGTGCCAGCAGCTTCCAGGACTTTCTATACAATGAGCAGTTCTTC
v_gene: TRBV25-1; j_gene: TRBJ2-3; abundance: -; d_gene: TRBD2; CDR3aa: CASEGRGPFTDTQYF; CDR3nt: TGTGCCAGCGAGGGGAGGGGCCCCTTCACAGATACGCAGTATTTT
v_gene: TRBV2; j_gene: TRBJ2-7; abundance: once; d_gene: -; CDR3aa: CASSDLEQYF; CDR3nt: TGTGCCAGCAGTGATCTCGAGCAGTACTTC
v_gene: TRBV3-1/TRBV3-2; j_gene: TRBJ2-7; abundance: -; d_gene: -; CDR3aa: CASSLTDGSYEQYF; CDR3nt: TGTGCCAGCAGCTTAACCGACGGGTCCTACGAGCAGTACTTC
v_gene: TRBV5-5; j_gene: TRBJ1-3; abundance: -; d_gene: -; CDR3aa: CASSLLQGNRNTIYF; CDR3nt: TGTGCCAGCAGCTTGTTGCAGGGAAATAGAAACACCATATATTTT
v_gene: TRBV5-1; j_gene: TRBJ1-2; abundance: many; d_gene: TRBD1; CDR3aa: CASSLNDREGARGGYTF; CDR3nt: TGCGCCAGCAGCCTTAACGACAGGGAAGGAGCACGGGGTGGCTACACCTTC
v_gene: TRBV10-3; j_gene: TRBJ2-7; abundance: few; d_gene: -; CDR3aa: CAISEDRIYEQYF; CDR3nt: TGTGCCATCAGTGAGGACAGAATCTACGAGCAGTACTTC
v_gene: TRBV5-4; j_gene: TRBJ2-2; abundance: -; d_gene: -; CDR3aa: CASSLDGSRGTGELFF; CDR3nt: TGTGCCAGCAGCTTGGACGGATCTAGGGGGACCGGGGAGCTGTTTTTT
v_gene: TRBV1; j_gene: TRBJ2-5; abundance: -; d_gene: -; CDR3aa: CTSSSGGPYQETQYF; CDR3nt: TGCACCAGCAGCTCGGGGGGCCCGTACCAAGAGACCCAGTACTTC
v_gene: TRBV7-2; j_gene: TRBJ2-1; abundance: once; d_gene: -; CDR3aa: CASSLMGGGDNEQFF; CDR3nt: TGTGCCAGCAGCTTAATGGGTGGAGGGGACAATGAGCAGTTCTTC
v_gene: TRBV6-5; j_gene: TRBJ1-2; abundance: -; d_gene: -; CDR3aa: CASRDSERAYGYTF; CDR3nt: TGTGCCAGCAGGGACTCCGAGAGGGCCTATGGCTACACCTTC
v_gene: TRBV12-5; j_gene: TRBJ2-1; abundance: -; d_gene: -; CDR3aa: CASGLGQTQQFF; CDR3nt: TGTGCTAGTGGTTTGGGACAGACCCAGCAGTTCTTC